The clone carrying this T cell receptor (beta chain) has a handful of counts. Its target is unknown. The time point: patch test 2, 6 weeks after DPC sensitization. Treatment described: therapeutic diphenylcyclopropenone sensitization with weekly scalp DPC. Individual cDNA molecules (in the library) carried attached unique molecular identifiers. Using its own MiXCR run on the RACE reads, TCRdb lists one record per CDR3 protein. Here the sample spans 75,000 to 100,000 distinct CDR3 sequences, about 9% being singletons. Germline V gene lookup returns CDR1 SQVTM and CDR2 ANQGSEA. The germline V and J ends were trimmed by 7 bases and 5 bases, with 9 bases remaining between them. The CDR3 has 11 residues. This specimen belongs to a study of human T cells and chemical hapten exposure. In the study overall: Patients were given diphenylcyclopropenone on the scalp weekly across the roughly 25-week study. Largely, small differences in pooled library volume made per-sample TCR yields vary.

Findings and caveats of the study: Expanded TCRs made up significantly more big CDR3 similarity clusters than controls did.

The receptor was isolated from a woman between 40 and 55 years old with alopecia areata. Some clones in this sample may be carry-over from other donors' samples. Sequencing was performed on whole blood, taken in connection with sensitization to the hapten diphenylcyclopropenone (DPC). The rearrangement links TRBV29-1 to TRBJ2-1; unclear D gene. This CDR3 is CSARTNNEQFF. The CDR3 nucleotides read TGCAGCGCGAGGACCAACAATGAGCAGTTCTTC.